This TCR beta chain was documented in a study of OX40 agonist ivuxolimab in advanced cancers. As for the study in general: The patients' treatment was ivuxolimab, an agonistic anti-OX40 (CD134) antibody. Partial responses were seen in three patients, one with hepatocellular carcinoma and two with cutaneous melanoma.

Germline values: CDR1 ENHRY, CDR2 SYGVKD. This CDR3 spans 13 amino acids. V was pared by 2 bases and J by 10 bases, with 9 bases between. Clones were sequenced by immunoSEQ multiplex PCR, and TCRdb holds only the in-frame ones, with some missing. Altogether tens of thousands of clones are present, almost 95% being singletons, with the ten largest covering roughly 2.8%. This clonotype originated in an adult with an advanced solid tumor such as melanoma, head and neck, liver or kidney cancer. J is TRBJ1-6 and V is TRBV10-3; no clear D gene. The specimen was CD4+ or CD8+ T cells sorted from blood, collected in a trial of the OX40 agonist ivuxolimab. The CDR3 DNA reads TGTGCCATCAGTGAGACGTTGGACTCACCCCTCCACTTT. Translated, it gives CAISETLDSPLHF.